The source of this TCR beta chain is a study of brain T cells in children with intractable seizures. Repertoires were generated with immunoSEQ multiplex PCR, while TCRdb's copy carries only in-frame clones and drops some. The sample carries tens of thousands of clones, roughly 89% recorded once. V lost 5 bases to trimming and J lost 3 bases; unmatched junction nucleotides: 7. Germline CDR1 reads SGHAT; CDR2 reads FQDESV (reference sequence). The CDR3 spans 16 residues. Only one count was recorded for this clone. The chain has TRBV11-1 and TRBJ2-1; 10 nucleotides line up with TRBD1. This TCR was recovered from a girl aged 2 to 10 with Rasmussen encephalitis and intractable seizures. This sample comprised peripheral blood, obtained at surgery. DNA of the CDR3: TGTGCCAGCAGCAGAGTGGGACAGGGGTTCTACAATGAGCAGTTCTTC. As protein: CASSRVGQGFYNEQFF. The whole variable domain, filled in from reference TRBV11-1 and TRBJ2-1, reads EAEVAQSPRYKITEKSQAVAFWCDPISGHATLYWYRQILGQGPELLVQFQDESVVDDSQLPKDRFSAERLKGVDSTLKIQPAELGDSAMYLCASSRVGQGFYNEQFFGPGTRLTVL.